These 29 T cell receptor beta chains came from one sample sequenced in a study of control samples from healthy donors and cancer patients. Here immunoSEQ multiplex PCR was the method, and the copy in TCRdb shows in-frame clones only, minus some. The sample lists roughly 200,000 clones, approximately 90% occurring once. Material for sequencing was blood. Source of these receptors: a man aged 25 to 45 in good health.

The chain carries TRBV9 and TRBJ1-1, with TRBD1 as a possible D gene (6 bases). The ends were cut back, 9 bases at V and 5 bases at J, with 17 bases in the middle. The germline CDR1 and CDR2 sequences are SGDLS and YYNGEE. The CDR3 has 13 residues. The CDR3 region has the DNA TGTGCCACGGGCGGGGGGGCGAGTACTGAAGCTTTCTTT. Its translation: CATGGGASTEAFF.

This clone came up once. The rearrangement uses TRBV19 and TRBJ2-6; D is possibly TRBD2 (6 bases). Germline CDR1 reads LNHDA; CDR2 reads SQIVND (reference sequence). The CDR3 has 15 residues. The ends were cut back, 3 bases at V and 4 bases at J, with 10 bases in the middle. In nucleotides, the CDR3 is TGTGCCAGTAGTATTAGGAGGGCCGGGGCCAACGTCCTGACTTTC. This sequence encodes CASSIRRAGANVLTF.

The rearrangement links TRBV18 to TRBJ1-2; 8 bases fit TRBD1. The CDR3 contains 15 residues. Germline V lookup: CDR1 KGHSH, CDR2 LQKENI. Trimming cost V 5 bases and J 3 bases; bases outside gene matches: 8. The DNA for the CDR3 is TGTGCCAGCTCAGGCCAGGACAGGGCGGACTATGGCTACACCTTC. Translated: CASSGQDRADYGYTF. The full variable domain, with the rest looked up from reference TRBV18 and TRBJ1-2, is NAGVMQNPRHLVRRRGQEARLRCSPMKGHSHVYWYRQLPEEGLKFMVYLQKENIIDESGMPKERFSAEFPKEGPSILRIQQVVRGDSAAYFCASSGQDRADYGYTFGSGTRLTVV.

The rearrangement links TRBV5-6 to TRBJ1-1, with 10 bases aligning to TRBD1. Germline-derived CDR1 and CDR2 are SGHDT and YYEEEE. V lost 2 bases to trimming and J lost 1 base; unmatched junction nucleotides: 2. The CDR3 sequence is 15 residues long. The CDR3 DNA reads TGTGCCAGCAGCTTTTGGGACAGGGGGAACACTGAAGCTTTCTTT. Encoded protein: CASSFWDRGNTEAFF.

The chain joins TRBV3-1 (or the pseudogene TRBV3-2) to TRBJ2-1; the match to TRBD2 covers 8 bases. CDR3 length equals 15 residues. In germline, CDR1 is LGHDT, CDR2 YNNKEL (reference sequence). The V and J ends lost 6 bases and 0 bases, in that order; junction bases with no gene match: 4. The CDR3: CASRESGSSYNEQFF. The CDR3 DNA reads TGTGCCAGCAGAGAGAGCGGGAGCTCCTACAATGAGCAGTTCTTC.

This sequence joins TRBV6-8 and TRBJ1-4; D gene uncertain. The germline CDR1 and CDR2 sequences are MNHGY and SAAAGT. The CDR3 covers 16 residues. Trimming pared 5 bases from V and 1 base from J, leaving 14 bases between. The CDR3 is CASSPKDAETNEKLFF. DNA for the CDR3: TGTGCCAGCAGTCCTAAGGACGCAGAAACTAATGAAAAACTGTTTTTT.

V usage is TRBV5-1 and J usage is TRBJ1-1, with D perhaps matching TRBD1 (5 bases). CDR3 length equals 15 residues. The germline V gene has CDR1 SGHRS and CDR2 YFSETQ. V lost 0 bases to trimming and J lost 1 base, with 10 bases between them. CDR3 DNA sequence: TGCGCCAGCAGCTTGGGTGCAGGGACGAACACTGAAGCTTTCTTT. This sequence encodes CASSLGAGTNTEAFF. Variable domain in full (rest from reference TRBV5-1 and TRBJ1-1): KAGVTQTPRYLIKTRGQQVTLSCSPISGHRSVSWYQQTPGQGLQFLFEYFSETQRNKGNFPGRFSGRQFSNSRSEMNVSTLELGDSALYLCASSLGAGTNTEAFFGQGTRLTVV.

J is TRBJ1-2 and V is TRBV12-3 or TRBV12-4; D unclear. The CDR3 has 12 amino acids. Trimming removed 3 bases from V and 7 bases from J, with 9 bases in between. The CDR3 region is CASSFNVAGYTF. The CDR3 DNA follows: TGTGCCAGCAGTTTTAACGTTGCTGGCTACACCTTC.

This clone was recorded a few times. This rearrangement joins TRBV11-2 to TRBJ2-3; 8 bases match TRBD2. CDR1 and CDR2 (germline): SGHAT, FQNNGV. The CDR3 totals 15 residues. Trimming removed 3 bases from V and 6 bases from J; junction bases left unmatched: 8. The CDR3 loop reads CASSFSGGPLDTQYF. The CDR3 coding sequence is TGTGCCAGCAGCTTTTCGGGGGGGCCATTGGATACGCAGTATTTT.

The CDR3 here is CASSLGGGGNYGYTF. DNA for the CDR3: TGTGCCAGCAGCTTGGGTGGTGGAGGTAACTATGGCTACACCTTC. The chain employs TRBV5-6 and TRBJ1-2; D uncertain. Trimming removed 0 bases at V and 1 base at J, with 10 bases between. The CDR3 consists of 15 residues. Per germline, CDR1 SGHDT and CDR2 YYEEEE.

This chain connects TRBV27 to TRBJ2-7; 9 bases match TRBD1. CDR3 length: 14 amino acids. V lost 6 bases and J lost 6; bases outside the gene matches: 9. Germline V gene sequence: CDR1 MNHEY, CDR2 SMNVEV (reference sequence). The CDR3 is CASRPRDRDGEQYF. The CDR3 DNA follows: TGTGCCAGCAGACCCCGGGACAGGGACGGCGAGCAGTACTTC.

The chain joins TRBV2 to TRBJ1-2; 7 nucleotides match TRBD1. Trimming cost V 3 bases and J 2 bases; bases outside gene matches: 6. Germline V gene lookup returns CDR1 SNHLY and CDR2 FYNNEI. The CDR3 runs to 15 residues. CDR3 loop: CASSERQGSNYGYTF. In DNA form, the CDR3 reads TGTGCCAGCAGTGAGAGACAGGGTTCGAACTATGGCTACACCTTC.

J is TRBJ1-1 and V is TRBV11-3, with D tentatively TRBD1 (5 bases). V lost 4 bases and J 9 bases, leaving 15 bases between the germline ends. The CDR3 sequence is 13 residues long. The germline CDR1 and CDR2 sequences are SGHNT and YENEEA. DNA for the CDR3: TGTGCCAGCAGCTACACAGAGGGACGTAAAGCTTTCTTT. Translating it yields CASSYTEGRKAFF.

This chain links TRBV14 with TRBJ1-4; D uncertain. The CDR3 has 11 residues. Germline CDR1 SGHDN, CDR2 FVKESK. Deletions cut 3 bases from V and 8 bases from J, with 4 bases between. CDR3 sequence: CASSQAEKLFF. In nucleotides, the CDR3 is TGTGCCAGCAGCCAGGCGGAAAAACTGTTTTTT. Variable domain in full (rest from reference TRBV14 and TRBJ1-4): EAGVTQFPSHSVIEKGQTVTLRCDPISGHDNLYWYRRVMGKEIKFLLHFVKESKQDESGMPNNRFLAERTGGTYSTLKVQPAELEDSGVYFCASSQAEKLFFGSGTQLSVL.

The chain combines TRBV2 with TRBJ2-1; tentative D call: TRBD2 (7 bases). This CDR3 has 20 residues. The germline V gene encodes CDR1 SNHLY and CDR2 FYNNEI. V gave up 2 bases and J gave up 6 bases, with 29 bases separating them. The CDR3 DNA sequence: TGTGCCAGCAGTGAATTTAGGGGGGGCAGGTTCGGAGGTAATCTCAATGAGCAGTTCTTC. It yields the protein CASSEFRGGRFGGNLNEQFF.

V gene TRBV4-1 combines with J gene TRBJ2-6; 8 bases align to TRBD1. The CDR3 has 18 residues. The trim removed 0 bases at V and 2 bases at J, leaving 6 bases unmatched. Looked up from germline, CDR1 is MGHRA and CDR2 is YSYEKL. CDR3 in amino acids: CASSQEGQGAAGANVLTF. CDR3 sequence (DNA): TGCGCCAGCAGCCAAGAGGGGCAGGGGGCGGCTGGGGCCAACGTCCTGACTTTC.

The V gene is TRBV7-2, the J gene TRBJ1-2, with 7 positions matching TRBD1. Trimming cost V 4 bases and J 2 bases; bases outside gene matches: 10. Germline V CDR1 and CDR2: SGHTA, FQGNSA. The CDR3 is made up of 16 amino acids. This CDR3 is CASSSSGDRKNYGYTF. The DNA of the CDR3 is TGTGCCAGCAGCTCATCCGGGGACAGAAAGAACTATGGCTACACCTTC.

The chain uses TRBV7-3 and TRBJ2-2, with no clear D. The germline gives CDR1 SGHTA, CDR2 FQGTGA. This CDR3 spans 13 amino acids. V was trimmed by 2 bases and J by 6 bases, leaving 7 bases between them. The CDR3 loop reads CASSLSESGELFF. In nucleotides, the CDR3 is TGTGCCAGCAGCTTATCTGAGTCCGGGGAGCTGTTTTTT.

This chain joins TRBV27 and TRBJ2-7; either TRBD1 or TRBD2 may supply D (6 bases each). The CDR3 is 15 amino acids. Germline V gene lookup returns CDR1 MNHEY and CDR2 SMNVEV (reference sequence). The V end was cut by 6 bases, the J end by 0 bases, with 15 bases between. CDR3: CASRSEGGRSYEQYF. CDR3 nucleotides: TGTGCCAGCAGGTCGGAGGGGGGACGCTCCTACGAGCAGTACTTC.

The rearrangement links TRBV3-1 (or the pseudogene TRBV3-2) to TRBJ2-3; a possible D gene is TRBD2 (7 bases). The ends were cut back, 0 bases at V and 2 bases at J, with 21 bases in the middle. This CDR3 has 19 residues. Germline V gene data show CDR1 as LGHDT and CDR2 as YNNKEL (reference sequence). CDR3 coding DNA: TGTGCCAGCAGCCAAGATCTTGGAGGGGGGGGGCCTAACACAGATACGCAGTATTTT. Its protein is CASSQDLGGGGPNTDTQYF.

The chain links TRBV6-1 to TRBJ1-4; D gene ambiguous. The CDR3 has 15 amino acids. Looked up from germline, CDR1 is MNHNS and CDR2 is SASEGT. V lost 3 bases and J lost 8, with 16 bases in between. As DNA, the CDR3 is TGTGCCAGCAGTGATATAGGGCATGACCGGGAAAAACTGTTTTTT. Translated: CASSDIGHDREKLFF.

The chain has TRBV7-9 and TRBJ1-3; D not certain. Germline CDR1 is SEHNR and CDR2 is FQNEAQ (reference sequence). CDR3 size: 16 residues. V shed 5 bases and J shed 3 bases, with 17 bases lying between them. CDR3 DNA: TGTGCCAGCAGCCCCACTGGCTTCGCGGGTGGAAACACCATATATTTT. This codes for CASSPTGFAGGNTIYF.

The rearrangement joins TRBV6-1 to TRBJ1-5; D is unresolved. Germline CDR1 reads MNHNS; CDR2 reads SASEGT. V gave up 1 base and J gave up 10 bases, with 5 bases separating them. The CDR3 is 11 residues long. The CDR3 loop is CASSEEGPQHF. CDR3 sequence (DNA): TGTGCCAGCAGTGAAGAGGGCCCCCAGCATTTT.

This chain joins TRBV2 and TRBJ1-2; D gene uncertain. The CDR3 extends over 14 amino acids. The germline V gene has CDR1 SNHLY and CDR2 FYNNEI. The V and J ends lost 6 bases and 3 bases respectively, with 14 bases between them. CDR3 protein: CASSDSAGDYGYTF. The CDR3 DNA reads TGTGCCAGCAGCGATTCGGCTGGAGACTATGGCTACACCTTC.

The rearrangement uses TRBV10-3 and TRBJ1-4, with TRBD1 matching 7 bases. The CDR3 is made up of 16 amino acids. V lost 5 bases and J lost 3; bases outside the gene matches: 9. CDR1 and CDR2 from the germline V gene are ENHRY and SYGVKD. CDR3 sequence (DNA): TGTGCCATCAGTCCTGCAGGGGGTGAAGCTAATGAAAAACTGTTTTTT. This gives the protein CAISPAGGEANEKLFF.

This clone was found once. V usage is TRBV19 and J usage is TRBJ1-2; no clear D gene. Trimming removed 3 bases at V and 3 bases at J, with 5 bases between. CDR1 LNHDA and CDR2 SQIVND come from the germline V gene (reference sequence). This CDR3 is 12 amino acids long. CDR3 sequence (DNA): TGTGCCAGTAGTATTCCAGACTATGGCTACACCTTC. Encoded protein: CASSIPDYGYTF.

This clone was counted once. The rearrangement links TRBV19 to TRBJ1-4, with 8 bases identical to TRBD1. The CDR3 is 14 residues long. The germline V gene has CDR1 LNHDA and CDR2 SQIVND (reference sequence). J lost 4 bases, V lost 5 bases, and 3 bases had no gene match. The CDR3 spells CASSVGQGNEKLFF. In nucleotides, the CDR3 is TGTGCCAGTAGTGTCGGACAGGGTAATGAAAAACTGTTTTTT.

The V gene is TRBV24-1, the J gene TRBJ2-3; TRBD2 matches at 13 bases. Germline values: CDR1 KGHDR, CDR2 SFDVKD. V dropped 2 bases and J dropped 4; count of bases not matched to a gene: 11. CDR3 length: 19 residues. The CDR3 loop is CATSDSLPRTSGGADTQYF. CDR3 in DNA: TGTGCCACCAGTGATTCCCTACCCCGGACTAGCGGGGGCGCAGATACGCAGTATTTT.

This chain connects TRBV5-8 to TRBJ1-2; no definite D call. This CDR3 spans 15 amino acids. Germline V gene lookup returns CDR1 SGHTS and CDR2 YDEGEE. V lost 2 bases and J lost 4, with 15 bases in between. The CDR3 DNA reads TGTGCCAGCAGCTTATCGGCGGGTTCCGCCTATGGCTACACCTTC. This codes for CASSLSAGSAYGYTF.